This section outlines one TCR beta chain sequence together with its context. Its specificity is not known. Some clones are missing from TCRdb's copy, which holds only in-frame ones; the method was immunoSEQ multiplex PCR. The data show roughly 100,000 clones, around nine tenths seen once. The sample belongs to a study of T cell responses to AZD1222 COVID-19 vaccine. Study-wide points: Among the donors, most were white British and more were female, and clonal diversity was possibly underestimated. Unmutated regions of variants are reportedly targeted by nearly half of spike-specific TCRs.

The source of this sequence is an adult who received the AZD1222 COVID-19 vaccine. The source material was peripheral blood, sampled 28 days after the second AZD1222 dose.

In nucleotides, the CDR3 is TGTGCCAGCACTTCCTCTTTCAGGGAAATTAATTCACCCCTCCACTTT. Its translation: CASTSSFREINSPLHF. V and J are TRBV27 and TRBJ1-6, with D possibly being TRBD1 (5 bases). CDR1 and CDR2 (germline): MNHEY, SMNVEV (reference sequence). This CDR3 comprises 16 residues. V was trimmed by 7 bases and J by 6 bases, leaving 19 bases between them.